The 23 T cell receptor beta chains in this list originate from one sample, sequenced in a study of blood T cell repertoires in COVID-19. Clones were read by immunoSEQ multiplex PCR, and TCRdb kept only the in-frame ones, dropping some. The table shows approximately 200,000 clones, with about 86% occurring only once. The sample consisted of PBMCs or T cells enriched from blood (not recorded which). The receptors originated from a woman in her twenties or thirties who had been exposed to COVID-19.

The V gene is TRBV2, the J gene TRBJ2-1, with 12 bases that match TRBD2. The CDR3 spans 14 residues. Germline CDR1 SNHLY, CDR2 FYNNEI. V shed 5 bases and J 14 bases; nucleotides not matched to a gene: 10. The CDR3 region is CASSSGASGGAEFF. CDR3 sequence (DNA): TGTGCCAGCAGTTCGGGCGCTAGCGGGGGGGCCGAGTTCTTC. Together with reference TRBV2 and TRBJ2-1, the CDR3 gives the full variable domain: EPEVTQTPSHQVTQMGQEVILRCVPISNHLYFYWYRQILGQKVEFLVSFYNNEISEKSEIFDDQFSVERPDGSNFTLKIRSTKLEDSAMYFCASSSGASGGAEFFGPGTRLTVL.

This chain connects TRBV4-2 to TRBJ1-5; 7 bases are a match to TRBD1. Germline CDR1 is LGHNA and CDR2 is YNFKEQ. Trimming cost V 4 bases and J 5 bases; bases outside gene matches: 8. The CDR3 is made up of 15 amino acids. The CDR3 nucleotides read TGTGCCAGCAGCCGATCGACAGGGAGTGATCAGCCCCAGCATTTT. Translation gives CASSRSTGSDQPQHF.

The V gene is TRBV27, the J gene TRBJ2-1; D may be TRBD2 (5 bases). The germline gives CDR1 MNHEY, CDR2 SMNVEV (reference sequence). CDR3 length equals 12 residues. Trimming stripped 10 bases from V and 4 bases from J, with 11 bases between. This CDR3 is CATASGYNEQFF. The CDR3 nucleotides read TGTGCCACCGCCTCGGGATACAATGAGCAGTTCTTC.

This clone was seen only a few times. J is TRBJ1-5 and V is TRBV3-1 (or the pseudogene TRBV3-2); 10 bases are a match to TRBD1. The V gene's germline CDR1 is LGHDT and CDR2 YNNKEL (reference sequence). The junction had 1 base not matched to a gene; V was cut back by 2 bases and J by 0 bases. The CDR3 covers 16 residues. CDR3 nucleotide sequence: TGTGCCAGCAGCCAAAGGACAGGGGGTAGCAATCAGCCCCAGCATTTT. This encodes CASSQRTGGSNQPQHF.

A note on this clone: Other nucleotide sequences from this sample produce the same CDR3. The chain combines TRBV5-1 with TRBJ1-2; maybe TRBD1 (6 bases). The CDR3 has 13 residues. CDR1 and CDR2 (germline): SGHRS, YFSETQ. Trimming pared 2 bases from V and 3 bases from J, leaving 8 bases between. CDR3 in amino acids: CASSFGGDYGYTF. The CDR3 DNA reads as TGCGCCAGCAGCTTTGGGGGCGACTATGGCTACACCTTC.

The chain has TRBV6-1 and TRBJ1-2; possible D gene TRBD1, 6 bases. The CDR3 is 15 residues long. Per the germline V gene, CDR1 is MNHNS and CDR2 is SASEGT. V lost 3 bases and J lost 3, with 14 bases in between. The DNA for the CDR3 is TGTGCCAGCAGTGAGGGGCAGGGGATTTACTATGGCTACACCTTC. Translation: CASSEGQGIYYGYTF.

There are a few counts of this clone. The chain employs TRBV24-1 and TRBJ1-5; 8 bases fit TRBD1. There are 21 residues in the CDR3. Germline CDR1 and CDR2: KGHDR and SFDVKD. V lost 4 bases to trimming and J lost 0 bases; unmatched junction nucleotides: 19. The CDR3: CATSDPAPTDREQYSNQPQHF. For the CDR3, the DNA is TGTGCCACCAGTGACCCAGCCCCTACGGACAGGGAGCAATATAGCAATCAGCCCCAGCATTTT.

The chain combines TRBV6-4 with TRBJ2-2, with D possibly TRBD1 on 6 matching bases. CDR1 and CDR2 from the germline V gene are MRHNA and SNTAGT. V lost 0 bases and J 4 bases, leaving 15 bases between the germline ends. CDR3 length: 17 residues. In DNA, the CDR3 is TGTGCCAGCAGTGACTCGAAAGTCGGCAGGGGCACCGGGGAGCTGTTTTTT. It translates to CASSDSKVGRGTGELFF.

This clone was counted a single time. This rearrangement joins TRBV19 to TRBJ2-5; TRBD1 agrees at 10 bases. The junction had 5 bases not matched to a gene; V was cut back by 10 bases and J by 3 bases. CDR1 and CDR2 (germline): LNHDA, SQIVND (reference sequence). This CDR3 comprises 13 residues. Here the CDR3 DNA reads TGTGCCATTAGGGGACAGGGGAAAGAGACCCAGTACTTC. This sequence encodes CAIRGQGKETQYF.

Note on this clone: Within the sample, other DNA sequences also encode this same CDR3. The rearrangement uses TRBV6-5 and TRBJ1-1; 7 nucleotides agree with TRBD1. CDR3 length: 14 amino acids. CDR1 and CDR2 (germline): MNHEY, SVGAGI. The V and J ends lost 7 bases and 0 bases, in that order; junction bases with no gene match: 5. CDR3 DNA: TGTGCCAGCACCCCACAGGGGATGAACACTGAAGCTTTCTTT. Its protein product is CASTPQGMNTEAFF.

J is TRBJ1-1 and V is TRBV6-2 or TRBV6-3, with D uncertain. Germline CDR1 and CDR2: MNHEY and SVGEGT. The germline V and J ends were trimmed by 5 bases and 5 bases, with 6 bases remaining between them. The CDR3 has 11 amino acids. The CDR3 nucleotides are TGTGCCAGCAGTCTTAAAACTGAAGCTTTCTTT. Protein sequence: CASSLKTEAFF.

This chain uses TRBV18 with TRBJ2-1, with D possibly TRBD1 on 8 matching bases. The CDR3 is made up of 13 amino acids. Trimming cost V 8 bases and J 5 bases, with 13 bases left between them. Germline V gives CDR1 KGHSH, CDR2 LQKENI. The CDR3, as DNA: TGTGCCAGCACAGGGGGGACTAACAATGAGCAGTTCTTC. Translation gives CASTGGTNNEQFF.

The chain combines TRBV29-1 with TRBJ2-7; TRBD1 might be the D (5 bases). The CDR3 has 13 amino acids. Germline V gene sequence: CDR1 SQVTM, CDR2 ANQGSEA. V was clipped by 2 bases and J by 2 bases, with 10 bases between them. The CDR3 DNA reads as TGCAGCGTTGAATTGGACAACACCTACGAGCAGTACTTC. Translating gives CSVELDNTYEQYF.

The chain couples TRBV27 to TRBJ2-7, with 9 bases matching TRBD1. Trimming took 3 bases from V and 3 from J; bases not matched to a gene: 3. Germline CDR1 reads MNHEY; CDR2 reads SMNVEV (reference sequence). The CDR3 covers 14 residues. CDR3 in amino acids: CASSFGDRDYEQYF. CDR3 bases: TGTGCCAGCAGTTTCGGGGACAGGGACTACGAGCAGTACTTC.

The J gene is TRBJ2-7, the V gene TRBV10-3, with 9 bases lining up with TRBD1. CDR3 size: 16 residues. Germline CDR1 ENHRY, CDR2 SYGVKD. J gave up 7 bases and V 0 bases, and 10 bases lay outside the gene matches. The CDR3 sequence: CAISESGGTGPVEQYF. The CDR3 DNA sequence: TGTGCCATCAGTGAGTCAGGAGGGACAGGGCCTGTGGAGCAGTACTTC.

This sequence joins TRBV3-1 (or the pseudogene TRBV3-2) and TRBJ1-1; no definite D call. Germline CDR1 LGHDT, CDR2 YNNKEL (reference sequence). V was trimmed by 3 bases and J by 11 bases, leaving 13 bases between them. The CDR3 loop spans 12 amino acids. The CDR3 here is CASSHPPGGAFF. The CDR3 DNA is TGTGCCAGCAGCCACCCACCAGGCGGGGCTTTCTTT.

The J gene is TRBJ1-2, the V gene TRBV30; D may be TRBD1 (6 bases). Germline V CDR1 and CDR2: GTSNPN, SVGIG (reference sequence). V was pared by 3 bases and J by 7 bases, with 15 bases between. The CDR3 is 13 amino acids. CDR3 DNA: TGTGCCTGGAGCGCTCCAGGGGCTGGTGGCTACACCTTC. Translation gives CAWSAPGAGGYTF.

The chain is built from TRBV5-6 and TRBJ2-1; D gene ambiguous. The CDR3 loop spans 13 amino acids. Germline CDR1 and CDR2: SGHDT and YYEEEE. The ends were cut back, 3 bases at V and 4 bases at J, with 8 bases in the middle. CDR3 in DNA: TGTGCCAGCAGCTCGGGTCTTTACAATGAGCAGTTCTTC. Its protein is CASSSGLYNEQFF.

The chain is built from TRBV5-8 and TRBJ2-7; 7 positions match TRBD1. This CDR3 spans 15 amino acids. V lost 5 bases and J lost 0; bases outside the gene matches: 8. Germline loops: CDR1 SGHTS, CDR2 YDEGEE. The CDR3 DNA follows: TGTGCCAGCAGTCGTAGGACAGGTCGCTCCTACGAGCAGTACTTC. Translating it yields CASSRRTGRSYEQYF.

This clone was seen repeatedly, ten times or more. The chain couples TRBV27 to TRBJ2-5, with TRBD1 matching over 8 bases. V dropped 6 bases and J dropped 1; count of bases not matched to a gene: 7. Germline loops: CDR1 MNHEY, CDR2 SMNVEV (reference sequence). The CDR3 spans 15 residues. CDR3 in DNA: TGTGCCAGCAGCCGGGGACAGGCCGCCCAAGAGACCCAGTACTTC. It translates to CASSRGQAAQETQYF.

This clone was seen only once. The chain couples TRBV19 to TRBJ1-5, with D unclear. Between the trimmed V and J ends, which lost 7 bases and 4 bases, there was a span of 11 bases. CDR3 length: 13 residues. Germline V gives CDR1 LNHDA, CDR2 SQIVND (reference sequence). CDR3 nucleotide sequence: TGTGCCAGTATGATCGCGAGAAATCAGCCCCAGCATTTT. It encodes CASMIARNQPQHF.

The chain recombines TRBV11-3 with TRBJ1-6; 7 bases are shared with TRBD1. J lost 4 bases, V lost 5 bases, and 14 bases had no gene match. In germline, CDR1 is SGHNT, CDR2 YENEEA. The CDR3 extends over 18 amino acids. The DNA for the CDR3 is TGTGCCAGCAGCAGGGCCATGCTGACAGGGCAATATAATTCACCCCTCCACTTT. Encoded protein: CASSRAMLTGQYNSPLHF.

CDR3 residues: CASSPLTGGSGELFF. CDR3 nucleotide sequence: TGTGCCAGCTCACCGCTGACAGGGGGCTCCGGGGAGCTGTTTTTT. The chain joins TRBV18 to TRBJ2-2, with 10 bases lining up with TRBD1. The CDR3 length is 15 residues. V was pared by 3 bases and J by 6 bases, with 4 bases of the junction left unmatched. Germline lookup yields CDR1 KGHSH and CDR2 LQKENI.